Sequencing of this T cell receptor beta chain was carried out in a study of regulatory T cells in long-lasting Graves disease. The CDR3 runs 12 residues. Germline V lookup: CDR1 MDHEN, CDR2 SYDVKM. Trimming removed 11 bases from V and 0 bases from J, with 10 bases in between. Researchers made TCR beta libraries by using iRepertoire HTBI primers and running Arm-PCR on CDR3 regions. From the multiplex PCR reads, TCRdb called clonotypes with MiXCR, one entry per CDR3 protein. The sample lists about 350,000 distinct CDR3 sequences, around 15% occurring once. Time point defined: newly diagnosed GD, antithyroid drugs for less than 3 months. Preparation of the TCR library used RNA extracted from PBMCs. This clonotype was seen many times. Another study also made use of these data, one on T cells in Graves' hyperthyroidism and ophthalmopathy.

V gene TRBV28 combines with J gene TRBJ1-1, with D perhaps matching TRBD1 (6 bases). This receptor was taken from a woman aged 18-29 years with Graves disease. The sequences come from peripheral blood mononuclear cells (PBMCs), collected at new diagnosis, from a patient treated with antithyroid drugs. The CDR3 nucleotides are TGTGCCTGCCAGGGGTTGAACACTGAAGCTTTCTTT. The encoded protein is CACQGLNTEAFF. The full variable domain, completed using reference TRBV28 and TRBJ1-1, is DVKVTQSSRYLVKRTGEKVFLECVQDMDHENMFWYRQDPGLGLRLIYFSYDVKMKEKGDIPEGYSVSREKKERFSLILESASTNQTSMYLCACQGLNTEAFFGQGTRLTVV.